These 25 T cell receptor beta chains were sequenced from one sample in a study of shared clonotypes between healthy human individuals. Sequencing used immunoSEQ multiplex PCR; TCRdb keeps in-frame clones, though not all of them. In the table there are roughly 2,500,000 clones, 93% of which are singletons. Sequencing was done on a sample of naive CD4+ T cells from PBMCs. As to subset: CD45RA+ positively selected. These receptors came from a man aged 18 to 30 in good health. Some clones in this sample may be carry-over from other donors' samples.

The chain uses TRBV15 and TRBJ2-4, with D hard to call. The CDR3 is made up of 15 amino acids. The germline V and J ends were trimmed by 5 bases and 12 bases, with 23 bases remaining between them. CDR1 LNHNV and CDR2 YYDKDF come from the germline V gene (reference sequence). The CDR3 here is CATSSKHALRGGQYF. For the CDR3, the DNA is TGTGCCACCAGCTCCAAGCACGCTCTTCGAGGTGGTCAGTACTTC. The whole variable domain, filled in from reference TRBV15 and TRBJ2-4, reads DAMVIQNPRYQVTQFGKPVTLSCSQTLNHNVMYWYQQKSSQAPKLLFHYYDKDFNNEADTPDNFQSRRPNTSFCFLDIRSPGLGDTAMYLCATSSKHALRGGQYFGAGTRLSVL.

The chain carries TRBV6-1 and TRBJ1-2; D gene unclear. The CDR3 contains 12 residues. V shed 3 bases and J shed 8 bases, with 10 bases lying between them. Germline CDR1 is MNHNS and CDR2 is SASEGT. The CDR3 sequence is CASSDGYEGYTF. The CDR3 region has the DNA TGTGCCAGCAGTGACGGTTACGAGGGCTACACCTTC.

The table lists this clone with a few counts. The chain couples TRBV10-1 to TRBJ1-1; no firm D call. Looked up from germline, CDR1 is WNHNN and CDR2 is SYGVQD (reference sequence). This CDR3 is 14 amino acids long. The V end lost 2 bases, the J end lost 3 bases, and 10 bases lay between the germline ends. CDR3 protein: CASSEQVGDTEAFF. CDR3 bases: TGCGCCAGCAGTGAGCAGGTCGGCGACACTGAAGCTTTCTTT.

V and J are TRBV10-1 and TRBJ2-5; D might be TRBD1 (5 bases). The V end was cut by 2 bases, the J end by 7 bases, with 8 bases between. CDR3 length equals 12 residues. The germline V gene has CDR1 WNHNN and CDR2 SYGVQD (reference sequence). The CDR3 reads CASSEIRGTQYF. Written as DNA, the CDR3 is TGCGCCAGCAGTGAGATAAGGGGGACCCAGTACTTC.

The V and J genes are TRBV28 and TRBJ2-5, with D uncertain. V lost 2 bases, J lost 0 bases, and 7 bases lay in between. The CDR3 runs to 14 residues. Per the germline V gene, CDR1 is MDHEN and CDR2 is SYDVKM. CDR3: CASSLTVHQETQYF. For the CDR3, the DNA is TGTGCCAGCAGTTTAACAGTCCACCAAGAGACCCAGTACTTC.

V is TRBV6-5 and J is TRBJ2-7, with D uncertain. CDR1 is MNHEY, CDR2 SVGAGI, per germline. With 1 base removed from V and 7 bases from J, the gap between germline ends came to 11 bases. The CDR3 has 13 residues. The CDR3 sequence is CASSYYLGREQYF. The CDR3 DNA sequence: TGTGCCAGCAGTTACTACCTAGGGCGGGAGCAGTACTTC.

The chain recombines TRBV7-9 with TRBJ2-1, with 14 nucleotides matching TRBD2. CDR1 SEHNR and CDR2 FQNEAQ come from the germline V gene (reference sequence). V was pared by 4 bases and J by 10 bases, with 3 bases of the junction left unmatched. The CDR3 covers 14 residues. CDR3: CASSSGLAGDEQFF. CDR3 bases: TGTGCCAGCAGCTCGGGACTAGCGGGAGACGAGCAGTTCTTC. Supplemented by reference TRBV7-9 and TRBJ2-1, the full variable domain reads DTGVSQNPRHKITKRGQNVTFRCDPISEHNRLYWYRQTLGQGPEFLTYFQNEAQLEKSRLLSDRFSAERPKGSFSTLEIQRTEQGDSAMYLCASSSGLAGDEQFFGPGTRLTVL.

The genes are TRBV18 and TRBJ2-1; D might be TRBD1 (6 bases). Between the trimmed V and J ends, which lost 4 bases and 3 bases, there was a span of 13 bases. The CDR3 covers 15 residues. The germline CDR1 and CDR2 sequences are KGHSH and LQKENI. The CDR3 spells CASSRPAGVYNEQFF. CDR3 DNA: TGTGCCAGCTCACGACCTGCAGGGGTCTACAATGAGCAGTTCTTC.

The rearrangement joins TRBV7-2 to TRBJ1-4, with a weak D call TRBD1 (6 bases). V lost 2 bases and J lost 8, with 12 bases in between. CDR3 size: 14 residues. CDR1 is SGHTA and CDR2 is FQGNSA in the germline V gene. The CDR3 DNA follows: TGTGCCAGCAGCTTACACGGGACAAAGGAAAAACTGTTTTTT. Translating it yields CASSLHGTKEKLFF.

The gene calls are TRBV15 and TRBJ1-1, with TRBD1 as a possible D gene (6 bases). The CDR3 has 15 amino acids. Germline values: CDR1 LNHNV, CDR2 YYDKDF (reference sequence). V shed 3 bases and J shed 6 bases, with 17 bases lying between them. The CDR3 nucleotides read TGTGCCACCAGCAGCCAATTGGGACAACCCTCTGAAGCTTTCTTT. Translating it yields CATSSQLGQPSEAFF.

This chain links TRBV28 with TRBJ1-1, with a tentative D call TRBD1 (5 bases). The V gene's germline CDR1 is MDHEN and CDR2 SYDVKM. CDR3 length: 15 residues. Trimming shortened V by 10 bases and J by 3 bases, and 21 bases separated the two germline ends. Written as DNA, the CDR3 is TGTGCCACCACGGGGATTGGGCCAGGGTACACTGAAGCTTTCTTT. It codes for CATTGIGPGYTEAFF.

V gene TRBV5-5 combines with J gene TRBJ2-2, with a tentative D call TRBD1 (7 bases). CDR3 size: 15 residues. From germline, CDR1 is SGHKS and CDR2 YYEKEE (reference sequence). V was cut by 3 bases and J by 6 bases, with 15 bases left in between. The CDR3 loop is CASSSRPGGPGELFF. As DNA, the CDR3 is TGTGCCAGCAGCTCAAGGCCAGGGGGGCCCGGGGAGCTGTTTTTT.

The chain carries TRBV9 and TRBJ2-1; D unresolved. Germline V gene sequence: CDR1 SGDLS, CDR2 YYNGEE. The CDR3 has 15 residues. V gave up 4 bases and J gave up 4 bases, with 15 bases separating them. CDR3 sequence: CASSPNTGDYNEQFF. CDR3 nucleotide sequence: TGTGCCAGCAGCCCAAACACTGGGGATTACAATGAGCAGTTCTTC.

V and J are TRBV15 and TRBJ2-2; TRBD2 aligns across 7 bases. J lost 8 bases, V lost 1 base, and 13 bases had no gene match. The CDR3 is 17 amino acids. Germline V gives CDR1 LNHNV, CDR2 YYDKDF (reference sequence). The CDR3 nucleotides are TGTGCCACCAGCAGAGTGGCAGGGTTCGCGGGAGAGGGGGAGCTGTTTTTT. It encodes CATSRVAGFAGEGELFF.

This chain uses TRBV7-3 with TRBJ2-1; D is ambiguous. Germline V CDR1 and CDR2: SGHTA, FQGTGA. Trimming pared 5 bases from V and 2 bases from J, leaving 13 bases between. CDR3 size: 15 residues. CDR3 sequence: CASSLRRGTYNEQFF. The CDR3, as DNA: TGTGCCAGCAGCCTCCGGAGAGGCACCTACAATGAGCAGTTCTTC.

V usage is TRBV4-1 and J usage is TRBJ2-5, with D possibly matching TRBD2 (6 bases). The DNA end is more similar to TRBJ2-7, so the J call may be wrong. Germline CDR1 and CDR2: MGHRA and YSYEKL. The CDR3 is made up of 16 amino acids. CDR3 loop: CASSQDILARYYEQYF. CDR3 coding DNA: TGCGCCAGCAGCCAAGACATCCTAGCGCGGTACTACGAGCAGTACTTC.

This clone was counted only a few times. Within the sample, other DNA sequences also encode this same CDR3. The chain employs TRBV6-5 and TRBJ1-2, with D possibly matching TRBD1 (5 bases). Germline assignment: CDR1 MNHEY and CDR2 SVGAGI. There are 13 residues in the CDR3. Trimming cost V 2 bases and J 4 bases, with 8 bases left between them. The CDR3 DNA is TGTGCCAGCAGTTACGGGGCGTCCTATGGCTACACCTTC. This gives the protein CASSYGASYGYTF.

This sequence joins TRBV5-4 and TRBJ2-3; 14 nucleotides match TRBD2. V trimming: 4 bases; J trimming: 0 bases; junction bases outside the gene matches: 7. This CDR3 has 18 amino acids. Germline CDR1 and CDR2: SGHNT and YYREEE (reference sequence). The CDR3: CASSHGGTSGSSTDTQYF. The CDR3, as DNA: TGTGCCAGCAGCCACGGGGGGACTAGCGGGAGTAGCACAGATACGCAGTATTTT.

For this clone: The same CDR3 arises from other DNA sequences in this sample as well. The rearrangement links TRBV18 to TRBJ2-1; TRBD2 matches 12 bases. This CDR3 has 15 amino acids. V shed 6 bases, J shed 4 bases, and the junction held 4 bases outside the gene matches. CDR1 KGHSH and CDR2 LQKENI come from the germline V gene. The CDR3 spells CASSPLAGGYNEQFF. The CDR3 nucleotides are TGTGCCAGCTCCCCCCTAGCGGGAGGGTACAATGAGCAGTTCTTC.

Remarks on this clone: The sample has other DNA sequences that encode this CDR3 too. The CDR3 region is CASSLGGGGYEQYF. DNA for the CDR3: TGCGCCAGCAGCTTGGGGGGAGGTGGGTACGAGCAGTACTTC. The rearrangement links TRBV5-1 to TRBJ2-7; D may be TRBD2 (6 bases). CDR3 length equals 14 residues. Trimming shortened V by 0 bases and J by 4 bases, and 11 bases separated the two germline ends. Germline V lookup: CDR1 SGHRS, CDR2 YFSETQ.

The chain is built from TRBV10-3 and TRBJ1-1, with D perhaps TRBD1 (6 bases). V shed 7 bases and J shed 5 bases, with 11 bases lying between them. This CDR3 has 12 amino acids. Per germline, CDR1 ENHRY and CDR2 SYGVKD. The CDR3 sequence: CAITGGGTEAFF. The CDR3 region has the DNA TGTGCCATCACTGGGGGCGGAACTGAAGCTTTCTTT.

The V gene is TRBV28, the J gene TRBJ1-2; weak D call: TRBD1 (6 bases). The germline V and J ends were trimmed by 6 bases and 4 bases, with 9 bases remaining between them. CDR3 length equals 12 residues. Germline V gene sequence: CDR1 MDHEN, CDR2 SYDVKM. The CDR3 region has the DNA TGTGCCAGCAGACAACAGGGCTATGGCTACACCTTC. It translates to CASRQQGYGYTF.

The CDR3 protein is CASSWDGSYEQYF. The DNA of the CDR3 is TGCGCCAGCAGCTGGGACGGATCCTACGAGCAGTACTTC. J is TRBJ2-7 and V is TRBV5-1; either TRBD1 or TRBD2 may supply D (5 bases each). CDR1 and CDR2 (germline): SGHRS, YFSETQ. V was clipped by 3 bases and J by 1 base, with 8 bases between them. This CDR3 contains 13 residues.

In this sample, this clone turned up a few times. The identical CDR3 is also encoded by other nucleotide sequences in the sample. This chain connects TRBV28 to TRBJ2-1; 10 bases map to TRBD2. Germline trimming cut 6 bases from V and 8 bases from J; bases unmatched to any gene: 7. Germline V gives CDR1 MDHEN, CDR2 SYDVKM. The CDR3 totals 14 residues. CDR3 in amino acids: CASSLSGRLDEQFF. The CDR3 nucleotides are TGTGCCAGCAGCCTTAGCGGGAGGTTGGATGAGCAGTTCTTC.

CDR3 sequence reads: CASSWTGVTGELFF. The DNA for the CDR3 is TGTGCCAGCAGCTGGACAGGGGTCACCGGGGAGCTGTTTTTT. The rearrangement joins TRBV7-3 to TRBJ2-2; 9 bases map to TRBD1. V shed 4 bases, J shed 4 bases, and the junction held 1 base outside the gene matches. CDR3 size: 14 residues. Germline V gene sequence: CDR1 SGHTA, CDR2 FQGTGA.